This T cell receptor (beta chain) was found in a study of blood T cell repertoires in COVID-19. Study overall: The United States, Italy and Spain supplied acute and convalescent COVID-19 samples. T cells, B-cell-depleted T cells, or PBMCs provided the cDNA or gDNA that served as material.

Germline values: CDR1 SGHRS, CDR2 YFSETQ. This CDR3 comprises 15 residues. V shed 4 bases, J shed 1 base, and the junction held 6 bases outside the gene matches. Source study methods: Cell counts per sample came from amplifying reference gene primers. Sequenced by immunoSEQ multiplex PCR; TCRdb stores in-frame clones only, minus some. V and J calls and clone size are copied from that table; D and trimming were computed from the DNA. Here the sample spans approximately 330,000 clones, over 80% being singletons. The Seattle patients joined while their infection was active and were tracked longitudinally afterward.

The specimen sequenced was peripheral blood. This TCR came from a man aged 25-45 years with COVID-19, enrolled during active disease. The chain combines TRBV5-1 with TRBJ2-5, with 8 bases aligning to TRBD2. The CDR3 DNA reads TGCGCCAGCAGCCCAGATAGCGGGATCCAAGAGACCCAGTACTTC. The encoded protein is CASSPDSGIQETQYF.